This T cell receptor (beta chain) appears in the sequencing data of a study of siplizumab effects on memory and regulatory T cells. The length of the CDR3 is 16 residues. Per germline, CDR1 SGHTA and CDR2 FQGTGA. J gave up 1 base and V 5 bases, and 8 bases lay outside the gene matches. Findings of the study overall: Unstimulated subsets contained matches for only a minor fraction of alloreactive clones.

Repertoires were generated with immunoSEQ multiplex PCR, while TCRdb's copy carries only in-frame clones and drops some. The repertoire consists of about 50,000 clones, with over 75% occurring once and the leading ten covering approximately 0.35%. Notes on this clone: Antigen specificity is unknown.

The source is a human donor in good health. The genes are TRBV7-3 and TRBJ1-1; 9 positions match TRBD1. The specimen sequenced was naive CD8+ T cells sorted from blood. This chain's CDR3 is CASSQPDRGTNTEAFF. The CDR3 nucleotides read TGTGCCAGCAGCCAACCAGACAGGGGGACGAACACTGAAGCTTTCTTT. The full variable domain, in which reference TRBV7-3 and TRBJ1-1 provide the parts outside the CDR3, is GAGVSQTPSNKVTEKGKYVELRCDPISGHTALYWYRQSLGQGPEFLIYFQGTGAADDSGLPNDRFFAVRPEGSVSTLKIQRTERGDSAVYLCASSQPDRGTNTEAFFGQGTRLTVV.